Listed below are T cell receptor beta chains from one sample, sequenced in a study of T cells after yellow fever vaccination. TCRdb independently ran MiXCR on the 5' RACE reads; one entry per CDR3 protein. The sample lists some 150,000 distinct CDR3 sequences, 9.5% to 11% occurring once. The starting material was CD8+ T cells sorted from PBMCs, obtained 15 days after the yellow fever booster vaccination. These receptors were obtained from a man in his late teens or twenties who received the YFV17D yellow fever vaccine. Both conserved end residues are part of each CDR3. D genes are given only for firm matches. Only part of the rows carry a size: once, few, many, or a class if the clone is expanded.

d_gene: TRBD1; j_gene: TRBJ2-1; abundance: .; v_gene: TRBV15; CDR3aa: CATSRDRDRGHNEQFF; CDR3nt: TGTGCCACCAGCAGAGATCGGGACAGGGGGCACAATGAGCAGTTCTTC
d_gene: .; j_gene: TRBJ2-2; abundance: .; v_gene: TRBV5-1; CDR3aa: CASSLPRDPGASPGGTGELFF; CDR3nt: TGCGCCAGCAGCCTCCCCCGAGACCCAGGGGCCTCACCTGGGGGCACCGGGGAGCTGTTTTTT
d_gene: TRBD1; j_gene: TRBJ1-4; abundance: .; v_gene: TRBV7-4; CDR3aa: CASSLETGYNEKLFF; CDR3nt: TGTGCCAGCAGCCTAGAGACAGGGTATAATGAAAAACTGTTTTTT
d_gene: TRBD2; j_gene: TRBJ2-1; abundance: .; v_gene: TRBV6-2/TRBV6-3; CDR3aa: CASSSLAGDIYNEQFF; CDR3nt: TGTGCCAGCAGTTCCTTAGCGGGGGATATCTACAATGAGCAGTTCTTC
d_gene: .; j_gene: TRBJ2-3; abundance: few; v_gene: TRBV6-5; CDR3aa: CASSLGAADTQYF; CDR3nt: TGTGCCAGCAGTCTCGGGGCGGCAGATACGCAGTATTTT
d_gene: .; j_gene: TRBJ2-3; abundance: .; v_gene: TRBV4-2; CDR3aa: CASSQEMGAGSTDTQYF; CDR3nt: TGTGCCAGCAGCCAAGAGATGGGCGCGGGGAGCACAGATACGCAGTATTTT
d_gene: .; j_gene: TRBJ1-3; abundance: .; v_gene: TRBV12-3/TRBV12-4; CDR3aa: CASKSGDTIYF; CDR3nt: TGTGCCAGCAAAAGCGGGGACACCATATATTTT
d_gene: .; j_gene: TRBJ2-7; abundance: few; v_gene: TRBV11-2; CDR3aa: CASSPPGEGFYEQYF; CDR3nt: TGTGCCAGCAGCCCCCCAGGGGAAGGGTTCTACGAGCAGTACTTC
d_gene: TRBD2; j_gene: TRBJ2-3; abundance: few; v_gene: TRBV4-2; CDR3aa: CASSQWGLAGPTDTQYF; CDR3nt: TGTGCCAGCAGCCAATGGGGACTAGCGGGACCGACAGATACGCAGTATTTT
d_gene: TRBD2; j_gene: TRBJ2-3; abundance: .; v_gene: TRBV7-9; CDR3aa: CASSSKTSGGAGTDTQYF; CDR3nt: TGTGCCAGCAGCTCTAAGACTAGCGGGGGCGCCGGGACAGATACGCAGTATTTT
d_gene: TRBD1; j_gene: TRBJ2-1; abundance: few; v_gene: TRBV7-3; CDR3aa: CASSGGQGFENEQFF; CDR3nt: TGTGCCAGCAGCGGGGGACAGGGGTTTGAGAATGAGCAGTTCTTC
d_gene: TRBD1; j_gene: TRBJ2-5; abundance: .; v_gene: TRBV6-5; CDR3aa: CASSPRTGDGETQYF; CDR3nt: TGTGCCAGCAGTCCCCGGACAGGGGATGGAGAGACCCAGTACTTC
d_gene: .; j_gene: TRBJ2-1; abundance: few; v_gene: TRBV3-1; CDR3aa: CASSQGFQSRTNEQFF; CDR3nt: TGTGCCAGCAGCCAGGGGTTTCAGTCAAGGACGAATGAGCAGTTCTTC
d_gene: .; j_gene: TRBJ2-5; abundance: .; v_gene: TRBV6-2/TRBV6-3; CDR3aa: CASSYSFVETQYF; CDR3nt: TGTGCCAGCAGTTACTCGTTCGTAGAGACCCAGTACTTC
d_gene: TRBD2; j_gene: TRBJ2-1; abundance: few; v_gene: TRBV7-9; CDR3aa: CASSRPGTSYNEQFF; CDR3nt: TGTGCCAGCAGTCGCCCCGGGACTAGCTACAATGAGCAGTTCTTC
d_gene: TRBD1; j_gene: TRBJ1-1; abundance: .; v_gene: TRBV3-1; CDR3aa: CASSQTGGRSFNTEAFF; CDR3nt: TGTGCCAGCAGCCAGACAGGGGGCAGATCATTTAACACTGAAGCTTTCTTT
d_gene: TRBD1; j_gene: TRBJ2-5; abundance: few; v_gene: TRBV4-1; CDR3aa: CASSQKRGPWGETQYF; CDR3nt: TGCGCCAGCAGCCAGAAGAGGGGGCCCTGGGGAGAGACCCAGTACTTC
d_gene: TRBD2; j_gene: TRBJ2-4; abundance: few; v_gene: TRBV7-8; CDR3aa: CASRRSPTPGTRKNIQYF; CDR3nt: TGTGCCAGCAGACGGAGCCCCACCCCTGGGACTAGGAAAAACATTCAGTACTTC
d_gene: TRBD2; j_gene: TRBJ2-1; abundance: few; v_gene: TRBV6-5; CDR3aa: CASSYSGDYNEQFF; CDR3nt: TGTGCCAGCAGTTACAGCGGGGACTACAATGAGCAGTTCTTC
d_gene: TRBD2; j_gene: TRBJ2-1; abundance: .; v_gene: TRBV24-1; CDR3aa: CATSDPSGGAYEQFF; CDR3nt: TGTGCCACCAGTGATCCTAGCGGGGGGGCCTATGAGCAGTTCTTC